Below are 30 T cell receptor beta chains sequenced from a single sample in a study of T cell changes during pregnancy in multiple sclerosis. The protocol was immunoSEQ multiplex PCR, while the TCRdb copy is restricted to in-frame clones and leaves out a portion. The table has about 30,000 clones, more than 85% seen once; the top ten hold about 0.45%. Here the sequenced sample was CD4+ T cells from peripheral blood mononuclear cells, taken after pregnancy. The receptor set was obtained from a female donor with multiple sclerosis, enrolled in a pregnancy study.

This chain joins TRBV18 and TRBJ1-2, with D perhaps matching TRBD1 (6 bases). The CDR3 has 14 amino acids. V gave up 6 bases and J gave up 4 bases, with 15 bases separating them. Germline V gene lookup returns CDR1 KGHSH and CDR2 LQKENI. DNA for the CDR3: TGTGCCAGCTCCCTCCGGGGGGGCGCCTATGGCTACACCTTC. This sequence encodes CASSLRGGAYGYTF.

This rearrangement joins TRBV2 to TRBJ2-7, with a weak D call TRBD1 (6 bases). V was clipped by 3 bases and J by 13 bases, with 13 bases between them. The CDR3 consists of 11 residues. Germline V gene sequence: CDR1 SNHLY, CDR2 FYNNEI. CDR3 nucleotides: TGTGCCAGCAGTGATTACAGGGTAATCTACTTC. Its translation is CASSDYRVIYF.

CDR3 in amino acids: CASTLNFRGNTEAFF. In DNA, the CDR3 is TGTGCCAGCACCCTAAATTTCCGGGGGAACACTGAAGCTTTCTTT. The V call is TRBV7-2, the J call TRBJ1-1; D gene unclear. This CDR3 comprises 15 residues. V was trimmed by 7 bases and J by 1 base, leaving 16 bases between them. The germline gives CDR1 SGHTA, CDR2 FQGNSA.

This chain joins TRBV7-3 and TRBJ2-2; 7 bases match TRBD1. V was clipped by 2 bases and J by 2 bases; unmatched bases: 2. The CDR3 has 15 residues. Germline V CDR1 and CDR2: SGHTA, FQGTGA. CDR3 sequence reads: CASSLGQANTGELFF. The CDR3, as DNA: TGTGCCAGCAGCTTAGGACAGGCCAACACCGGGGAGCTGTTTTTT.

Concerning this clone: Lacking the conserved final phenylalanine or tryptophan, this CDR3 likely reflects a read error. The rearrangement uses TRBV5-1 and TRBJ1-2; D call uncertain. The CDR3 sequence is 13 residues long. Germline V gives CDR1 SGHRS, CDR2 YFSETQ. V was clipped by 4 bases and J by 0 bases, with 7 bases between them. CDR3 sequence reads: CASSRSANYGYTS. CDR3 DNA sequence: TGCGCCAGCAGCAGGAGCGCTAACTATGGCTACACCTCC.

The V and J genes are TRBV6-5 and TRBJ1-2, with TRBD1 identical over 8 bases. The germline gives CDR1 MNHEY, CDR2 SVGAGI. The V and J ends lost 0 bases and 8 bases, in that order; junction bases with no gene match: 8. The CDR3 is made up of 15 amino acids. The CDR3 DNA follows: TGTGCCAGCAGTTACTCTACAGGGGGAAGAAGGGGCTACACCTTC. This sequence encodes CASSYSTGGRRGYTF.

This clone was detected only once. The chain is built from TRBV2 and TRBJ2-3, with a tentative D call TRBD2 (5 bases). Trimming pared 10 bases from V and 1 base from J, leaving 12 bases between. This CDR3 region has 13 residues. The germline gives CDR1 SNHLY, CDR2 FYNNEI. This CDR3 reads CATQRTRTDTQYF. CDR3 nucleotide sequence: TGTGCCACCCAAAGGACTCGCACAGATACGCAGTATTTT. The variable domain in full, completed from reference TRBV2 and TRBJ2-3, reads EPEVTQTPSHQVTQMGQEVILRCVPISNHLYFYWYRQILGQKVEFLVSFYNNEISEKSEIFDDQFSVERPDGSNFTLKIRSTKLEDSAMYFCATQRTRTDTQYFGPGTRLTVL.

The chain couples TRBV2 to TRBJ1-2, with D hard to call. The CDR3 consists of 12 residues. Germline CDR1 is SNHLY and CDR2 is FYNNEI. The V and J ends lost 5 bases and 6 bases respectively, with 10 bases between them. The CDR3 loop reads CASSTDGDGYTF. Here the CDR3 DNA reads TGTGCCAGCAGTACCGACGGGGATGGCTACACCTTC.

This rearrangement joins TRBV11-2 to TRBJ1-2, with D possibly matching TRBD1 (6 bases). The CDR3 totals 13 residues. Between the trimmed V and J ends, which lost 1 base and 12 bases, there was a span of 15 bases. The V gene's germline CDR1 is SGHAT and CDR2 FQNNGV. The CDR3 bases are TGTGCCAGCAGCTTAGCTGGGACACCTATACACACCTTC. It is translated as CASSLAGTPIHTF.

The chain is built from TRBV25-1 and TRBJ2-2; 12 nucleotides match TRBD2. V lost 8 bases and J lost 5; bases outside the gene matches: 6. The germline gives CDR1 MGHDK, CDR2 SYGVNS. The CDR3 is 15 residues long. The CDR3 sequence is CASRGGLAGTGELFF. In nucleotides, the CDR3 is TGTGCCAGCCGGGGCGGACTAGCGGGAACCGGGGAGCTGTTTTTT.

V is TRBV30 and J is TRBJ1-2, with a possible D match to TRBD1 (6 bases). V shed 2 bases and J shed 3 bases, with 19 bases lying between them. CDR1 and CDR2 from the germline V gene are GTSNPN and SVGIG (reference sequence). The CDR3 extends over 16 amino acids. The CDR3 bases are TGTGCCTGGAGTTTAGCGGGGGCCAGCTTCCACTATGGCTACACCTTC. Its translation is CAWSLAGASFHYGYTF.

V and J are TRBV7-9 and TRBJ2-5; TRBD1 matches 7 bases. The junction had 6 bases not matched to a gene; V was cut back by 1 base and J by 4 bases. Germline-derived CDR1 and CDR2 are SEHNR and FQNEAQ (reference sequence). The CDR3 sequence is 15 residues long. CDR3 residues: CASSLGGGGGETQYF. The CDR3 DNA reads as TGTGCCAGCAGCTTAGGAGGGGGCGGAGGAGAGACCCAGTACTTC.

The J gene is TRBJ1-6, the V gene TRBV5-4; D not resolved. Germline V gives CDR1 SGHNT, CDR2 YYREEE (reference sequence). V was cut by 4 bases and J by 8 bases, with 10 bases left in between. CDR3 length equals 13 residues. The CDR3 sequence is CASSLGADSPLHF. The CDR3 nucleotides read TGTGCCAGCAGCCTGGGCGCGGATTCACCCCTCCACTTT.

The chain joins TRBV13 to TRBJ2-1; a weak D match, TRBD2 (7 bases). The V gene's germline CDR1 is PRHDT and CDR2 FYEKMQ (reference sequence). V gave up 5 bases and J gave up 5 bases, with 19 bases separating them. CDR3 length: 16 amino acids. CDR3 sequence (DNA): TGTGCCAGCAGCGACCCCCGGGGGGCTACTGACAATGAGCAGTTCTTC. Amino acids: CASSDPRGATDNEQFF. The full variable domain, its missing parts supplied by reference TRBV13 and TRBJ2-1, is AAGVIQSPRHLIKEKRETATLKCYPIPRHDTVYWYQQGPGQDPQFLISFYEKMQSDKGSIPDRFSAQQFSDYHSELNMSSLELGDSALYFCASSDPRGATDNEQFFGPGTRLTVL.

The rearrangement joins TRBV5-4 to TRBJ2-5, with 10 bases identical to TRBD2. There are 15 residues in the CDR3. J lost 5 bases, V lost 0 bases, and 4 bases had no gene match. From germline, CDR1 is SGHNT and CDR2 YYREEE (reference sequence). Here the CDR3 reads CASSLALAGTETQYF. DNA of the CDR3: TGTGCCAGCAGCTTGGCACTAGCGGGGACGGAGACCCAGTACTTC.

This clone came up once. This chain connects TRBV11-2 to TRBJ2-4; 8 nucleotides line up with TRBD2. The V and J ends lost 5 bases and 4 bases, in that order; junction bases with no gene match: 13. CDR3 length: 17 amino acids. CDR1 is SGHAT, CDR2 FQNNGV, per germline. The CDR3: CASSDWTSRSGKNIQYF. CDR3 nucleotides: TGTGCCAGCAGCGACTGGACTAGCCGGAGCGGGAAAAACATTCAGTACTTC.

As regards this clone: Other DNA sequences within the sample encode an identical CDR3. The chain is built from TRBV14 and TRBJ1-2, with a possible D match to TRBD1 (5 bases). The V gene's germline CDR1 is SGHDN and CDR2 FVKESK. This CDR3 is 13 amino acids long. Trimming pared 2 bases from V and 7 bases from J, leaving 11 bases between. The DNA of the CDR3 is TGTGCCAGCAGCCAACCGGGGGGAGCTGGCTACACCTTC. Its translation is CASSQPGGAGYTF.

V gene TRBV5-4 combines with J gene TRBJ2-5, with TRBD2 matching 11 bases. Trimming removed 0 bases from V and 5 bases from J; junction bases left unmatched: 9. The CDR3 length is 17 residues. Germline values: CDR1 SGHNT, CDR2 YYREEE (reference sequence). The CDR3 coding sequence is TGTGCCAGCAGCTTGGCCGTGGTAGCGGGAGGGGTTGAGACCCAGTACTTC. Translated: CASSLAVVAGGVETQYF.

The chain employs TRBV9 and TRBJ2-3; D might be TRBD1 (5 bases). The germline V and J ends were trimmed by 4 bases and 0 bases, with 15 bases remaining between them. The CDR3 sequence is 16 residues long. The V gene's germline CDR1 is SGDLS and CDR2 YYNGEE. The CDR3 DNA reads TGTGCCAGCAGCCCCCAGGGTACTTTAAGCACAGATACGCAGTATTTT. Translated, it gives CASSPQGTLSTDTQYF.

The V gene is TRBV27, the J gene TRBJ1-2; TRBD1 aligns across 9 bases. The CDR3 has 16 amino acids. Unmatched junction bases numbered 4, after V lost 2 bases and J lost 0 bases. In germline, CDR1 is MNHEY, CDR2 SMNVEV (reference sequence). The CDR3 DNA reads as TGTGCCAGCAGTTTAAAGGGACAGGGAGCTAACTATGGCTACACCTTC. As protein: CASSLKGQGANYGYTF.

The rearrangement joins TRBV5-1 to TRBJ2-3; unclear D gene. V was cut by 0 bases and J by 3 bases, with 8 bases left in between. Germline loops: CDR1 SGHRS, CDR2 YFSETQ. CDR3 length equals 14 residues. The CDR3, as DNA: TGCGCCAGCAGCTTGGGACTTGGGACAGATACGCAGTATTTT. Translating gives CASSLGLGTDTQYF.

The rearrangement joins TRBV6-5 to TRBJ1-3; unclear D gene. V was clipped by 6 bases and J by 9 bases, with 18 bases between them. Germline CDR1 is MNHEY and CDR2 is SVGAGI. The CDR3 has 14 amino acids. In nucleotides, the CDR3 is TGTGCCAGCAGACCCGGTACTAATCGGGGCACCATATATTTT. It yields the protein CASRPGTNRGTIYF.

CDR3 sequence (DNA): TGTGCCAGCAGTCCCGTGAATCAGCCCCAGCATTTT. It encodes CASSPVNQPQHF. The chain couples TRBV28 to TRBJ1-5; D unclear. The CDR3 covers 12 residues. V was pared by 5 bases and J by 4 bases, with 6 bases between. Germline lookup yields CDR1 MDHEN and CDR2 SYDVKM.

The chain has TRBV6-1 and TRBJ1-3; 7 positions agree with TRBD1. CDR3 length: 14 amino acids. Germline CDR1 reads MNHNS; CDR2 reads SASEGT. Trimming cost V 6 bases and J 2 bases; bases outside gene matches: 4. CDR3 sequence (DNA): TGTGCCAGCAGCCAAACAGGGGCTGGAAACACCATATATTTT. It specifies CASSQTGAGNTIYF.

The chain joins TRBV18 to TRBJ2-3; a weak D match, TRBD2 (6 bases). This CDR3 has 15 amino acids. CDR1 and CDR2 (germline): KGHSH, LQKENI. The CDR3 DNA is TGTGTTTCGGGGACGGGGGTCTCGAACACAGATACGCAGTATTTT. Its protein is CVSGTGVSNTDTQYF.

The chain employs TRBV7-9 and TRBJ1-3; D may be TRBD1 (6 bases). Germline CDR1 is SEHNR and CDR2 is FQNEAQ (reference sequence). The CDR3 spans 14 residues. V shed 4 bases and J shed 4 bases, with 11 bases lying between them. The CDR3 here is CASSWTAIGNTIYF. The CDR3 DNA follows: TGTGCCAGCAGCTGGACAGCCATAGGAAACACCATATATTTT. The variable domain in full, completed from reference TRBV7-9 and TRBJ1-3, reads DTGVSQNPRHKITKRGQNVTFRCDPISEHNRLYWYRQTLGQGPEFLTYFQNEAQLEKSRLLSDRFSAERPKGSFSTLEIQRTEQGDSAMYLCASSWTAIGNTIYFGEGSWLTVV.

J is TRBJ1-4 and V is TRBV7-9, with D hard to call. The CDR3 is 13 amino acids. CDR1 is SEHNR and CDR2 is FQNEAQ in the germline V gene (reference sequence). The V end was cut by 1 base, the J end by 7 bases, with 7 bases between. This CDR3 is CASSLGAGEKLFF. CDR3 coding DNA: TGTGCCAGCAGCTTAGGGGCTGGTGAAAAACTGTTTTTT.

The rearrangement joins TRBV7-9 to TRBJ1-2; D unresolved. Germline loops: CDR1 SEHNR, CDR2 FQNEAQ (reference sequence). With 1 base removed from V and 2 bases from J, the gap between germline ends came to 23 bases. CDR3 size: 19 residues. The CDR3 is CASSLGGSEGAPKNYGYTF. The CDR3 DNA reads as TGTGCCAGCAGCTTAGGAGGGTCAGAGGGAGCCCCTAAAAACTATGGCTACACCTTC.

The chain links TRBV4-2 to TRBJ1-5; 11 bases are a match to TRBD1. Germline V gene sequence: CDR1 LGHNA, CDR2 YNFKEQ. V lost 3 bases, J lost 6 bases, and 7 bases stayed unmatched. CDR3 length: 16 residues. CDR3 bases: TGTGCCAGCAGCCAGTTAGCCGGGACAGGGGGTCAGCCCCAGCATTTT. Its translation: CASSQLAGTGGQPQHF.

J is TRBJ2-7 and V is TRBV7-2; D is perhaps TRBD2 (5 bases). In germline, CDR1 is SGHTA, CDR2 FQGNSA. This CDR3 is 13 amino acids long. V was shortened by 3 bases and J by 6 bases, with 12 bases between the two germline ends. The CDR3 DNA is TGTGCCAGCAGCTTTTGGTCCGAGGGCGAGCAGTACTTC. Its translation is CASSFWSEGEQYF. Looking up the rest from reference TRBV7-2 and TRBJ2-7 gives the full variable domain: GAGVSQSPSNKVTEKGKDVELRCDPISGHTALYWYRQSLGQGLEFLIYFQGNSAPDKSGLPSDRFSAERTGGSVSTLTIQRTQQEDSAVYLCASSFWSEGEQYFGPGTRLTVT.